This T cell receptor (beta chain) is drawn from a study of cytomegalovirus exposure and HLA in healthy donors. The CDR3 contains 16 residues. V was clipped by 8 bases and J by 1 base; unmatched bases: 13. This PCR relied on a set of 60 Vbeta primers and 13 Jbeta primers. Assay: immunoSEQ multiplex PCR; the TCRdb copy retains only in-frame clones and omits some. This sample has 100,000 to 130,000 clones, with about 74% found just once. Sequenced sample: PBMCs. The sequence came from a woman aged 40 to 50 in good health and CMV-seropositive. The chain carries TRBV23-1 and TRBJ1-2; 7 bases map to TRBD1. TRBV23-1 is known as an ORF, though its function is uncertain. The DNA for the CDR3 is TGCGCCAGCGGTAACAGGGGCCCCTACAATAACTATGGCTACACCTTC. Translating gives CASGNRGPYNNYGYTF.